The clone carrying this TCR beta chain appeared once. Germline V lookup: CDR1 MDHEN, CDR2 SYDVKM. The CDR3 extends over 11 amino acids. The ends were cut back, 8 bases at V and 4 bases at J, with 8 bases in the middle. This sample is part of a study of OX40 agonist ivuxolimab in advanced cancers. Libraries were prepared by immunoSEQ multiplex PCR; TCRdb keeps only in-frame clonotypes and omits some of them. Of around 55,000 clones detected, approximately 83% appear once; the ten largest clones hold roughly an eighth. Here the sequenced sample was CD4+ or CD8+ T cells sorted from blood, taken in a trial of the OX40 agonist ivuxolimab. The TCR originated in an adult with an advanced solid tumor such as melanoma, head and neck, liver or kidney cancer. The V call is TRBV28, the J call TRBJ1-2; weak D call: TRBD1 (6 bases). In DNA form, the CDR3 reads TGTGCCAGCTCGGACAGCTATGGCTACACCTTC. Translating gives CASSDSYGYTF.